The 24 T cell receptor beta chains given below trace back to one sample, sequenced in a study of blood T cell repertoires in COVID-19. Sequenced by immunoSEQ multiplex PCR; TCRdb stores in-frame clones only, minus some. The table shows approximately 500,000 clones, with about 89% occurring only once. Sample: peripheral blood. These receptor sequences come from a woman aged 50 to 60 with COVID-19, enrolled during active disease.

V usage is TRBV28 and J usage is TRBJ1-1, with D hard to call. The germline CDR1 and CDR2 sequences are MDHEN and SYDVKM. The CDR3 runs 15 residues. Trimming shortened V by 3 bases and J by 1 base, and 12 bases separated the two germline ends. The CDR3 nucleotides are TGTGCCAGCAGTTTTGATGCTCGGGAGAACACTGAAGCTTTCTTT. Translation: CASSFDARENTEAFF.

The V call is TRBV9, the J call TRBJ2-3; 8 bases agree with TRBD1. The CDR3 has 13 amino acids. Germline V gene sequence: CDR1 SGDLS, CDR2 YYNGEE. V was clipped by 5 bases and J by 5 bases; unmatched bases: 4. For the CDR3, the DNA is TGTGCCAGCAGAGGACAGGGTCAAGATACGCAGTATTTT. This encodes CASRGQGQDTQYF.

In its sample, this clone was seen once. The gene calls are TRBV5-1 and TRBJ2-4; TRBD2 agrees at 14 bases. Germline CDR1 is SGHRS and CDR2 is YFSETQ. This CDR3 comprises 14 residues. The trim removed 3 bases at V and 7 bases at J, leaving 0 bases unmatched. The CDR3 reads CASSWTSGGNIQYF. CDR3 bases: TGCGCCAGCAGCTGGACTAGCGGGGGGAACATTCAGTACTTC. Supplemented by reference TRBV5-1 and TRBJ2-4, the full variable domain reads KAGVTQTPRYLIKTRGQQVTLSCSPISGHRSVSWYQQTPGQGLQFLFEYFSETQRNKGNFPGRFSGRQFSNSRSEMNVSTLELGDSALYLCASSWTSGGNIQYFGAGTRLSVL.

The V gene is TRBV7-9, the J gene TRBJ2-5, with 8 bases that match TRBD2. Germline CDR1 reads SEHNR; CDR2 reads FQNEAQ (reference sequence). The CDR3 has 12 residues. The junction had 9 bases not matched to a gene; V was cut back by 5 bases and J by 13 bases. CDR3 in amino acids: CASSPGGGRGYF. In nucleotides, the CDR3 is TGTGCCAGCAGCCCCGGGGGGGGACGGGGGTACTTC.

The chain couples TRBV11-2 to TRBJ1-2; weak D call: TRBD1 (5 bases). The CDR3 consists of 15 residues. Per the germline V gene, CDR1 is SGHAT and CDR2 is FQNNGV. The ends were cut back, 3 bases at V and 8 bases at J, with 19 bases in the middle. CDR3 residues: CASSFSMAGNEGYTF. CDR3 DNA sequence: TGTGCCAGCAGCTTTTCGATGGCAGGGAATGAGGGCTACACCTTC.

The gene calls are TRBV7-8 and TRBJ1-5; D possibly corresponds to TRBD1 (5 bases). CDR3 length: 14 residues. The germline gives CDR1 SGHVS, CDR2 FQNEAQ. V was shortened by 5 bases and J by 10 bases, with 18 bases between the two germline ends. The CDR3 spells CASSRGGGSDPQHF. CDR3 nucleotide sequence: TGTGCCAGCAGCCGTGGGGGAGGGTCCGATCCCCAGCATTTT.

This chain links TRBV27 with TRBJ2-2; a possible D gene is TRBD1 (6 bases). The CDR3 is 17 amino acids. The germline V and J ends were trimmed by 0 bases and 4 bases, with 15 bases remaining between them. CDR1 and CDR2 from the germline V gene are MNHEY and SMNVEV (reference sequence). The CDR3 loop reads CASSLSSGVWVTGELFF. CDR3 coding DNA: TGTGCCAGCAGTTTATCTTCAGGGGTGTGGGTCACCGGGGAGCTGTTTTTT.

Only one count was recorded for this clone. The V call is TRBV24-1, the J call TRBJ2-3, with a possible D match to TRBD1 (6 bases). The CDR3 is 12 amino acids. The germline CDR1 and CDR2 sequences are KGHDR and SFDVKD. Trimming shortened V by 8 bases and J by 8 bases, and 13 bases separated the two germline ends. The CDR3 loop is CATKGRGATQYF. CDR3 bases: TGTGCCACCAAAGGCAGGGGTGCTACGCAGTATTTT.

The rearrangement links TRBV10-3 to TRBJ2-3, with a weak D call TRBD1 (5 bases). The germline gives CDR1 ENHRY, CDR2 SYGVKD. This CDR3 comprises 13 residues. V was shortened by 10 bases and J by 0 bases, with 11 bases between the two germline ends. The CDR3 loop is CATCRVSTDTQYF. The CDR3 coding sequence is TGTGCCACATGCAGGGTAAGCACAGATACGCAGTATTTT.

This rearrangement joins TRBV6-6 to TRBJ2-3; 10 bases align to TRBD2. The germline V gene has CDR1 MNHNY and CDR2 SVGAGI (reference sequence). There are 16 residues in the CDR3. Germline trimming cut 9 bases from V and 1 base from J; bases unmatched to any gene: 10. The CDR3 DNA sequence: TGTGCCAGTTTGAGTAGCGGGGGGTCTGGCACAGATACGCAGTATTTT. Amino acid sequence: CASLSSGGSGTDTQYF.

The CDR3 coding sequence is TGTGCCAGCAGCCGAACGGGGACCGGGGAGCTGTTTTTT. Translating gives CASSRTGTGELFF. J is TRBJ2-2 and V is TRBV12-3 or TRBV12-4; TRBD2 might be the D (5 bases). V lost 6 bases to trimming and J lost 5 bases, with 10 bases between them. The CDR3 has 13 residues.

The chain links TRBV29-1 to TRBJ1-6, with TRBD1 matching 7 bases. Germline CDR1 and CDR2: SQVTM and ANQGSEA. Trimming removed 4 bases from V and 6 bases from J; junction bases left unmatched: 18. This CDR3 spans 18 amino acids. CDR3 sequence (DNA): TGCAGCGTTGCTTGGGACAGACTCAACTCGTTTGGTAATTCACCCCTCCACTTT. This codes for CSVAWDRLNSFGNSPLHF.

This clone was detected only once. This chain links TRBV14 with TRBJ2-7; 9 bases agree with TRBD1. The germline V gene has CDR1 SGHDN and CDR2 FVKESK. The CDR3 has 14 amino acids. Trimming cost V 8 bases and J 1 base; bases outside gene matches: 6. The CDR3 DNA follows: TGTGCCAGCGCCATTGGACAGGGGTCCTACGAGCAGTACTTC. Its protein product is CASAIGQGSYEQYF.

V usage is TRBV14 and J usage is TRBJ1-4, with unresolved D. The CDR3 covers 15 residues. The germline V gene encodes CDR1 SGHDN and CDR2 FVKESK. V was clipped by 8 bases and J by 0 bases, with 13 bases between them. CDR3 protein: CASLTWGATNEKLFF. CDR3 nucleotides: TGTGCCAGCCTTACCTGGGGAGCAACTAATGAAAAACTGTTTTTT.

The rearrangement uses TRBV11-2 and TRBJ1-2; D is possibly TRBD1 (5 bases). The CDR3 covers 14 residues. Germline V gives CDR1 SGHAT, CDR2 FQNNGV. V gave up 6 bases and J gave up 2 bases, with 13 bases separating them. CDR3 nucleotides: TGTGCCAGCAGTATTATCAGACAGAACTATGGCTACACCTTC. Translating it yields CASSIIRQNYGYTF.

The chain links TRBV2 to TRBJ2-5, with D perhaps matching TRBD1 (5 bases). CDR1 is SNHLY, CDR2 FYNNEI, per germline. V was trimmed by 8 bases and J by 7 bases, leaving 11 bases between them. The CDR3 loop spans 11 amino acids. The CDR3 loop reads CASPARGTQYF. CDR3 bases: TGTGCCAGCCCCGCAAGGGGGACCCAGTACTTC.

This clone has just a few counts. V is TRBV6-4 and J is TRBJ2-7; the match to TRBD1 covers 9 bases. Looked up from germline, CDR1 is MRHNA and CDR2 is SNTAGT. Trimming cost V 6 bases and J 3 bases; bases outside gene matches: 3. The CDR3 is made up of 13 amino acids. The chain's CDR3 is CASRGQGGYEQYF. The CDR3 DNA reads TGTGCCAGCAGGGGACAGGGTGGCTACGAGCAGTACTTC.

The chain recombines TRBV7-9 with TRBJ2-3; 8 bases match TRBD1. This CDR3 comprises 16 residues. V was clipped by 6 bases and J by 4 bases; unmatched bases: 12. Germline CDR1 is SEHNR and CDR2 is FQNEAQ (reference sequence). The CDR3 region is CASSRGQGGIPDTQYF. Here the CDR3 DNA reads TGTGCCAGCAGTCGTGGACAGGGAGGTATCCCAGATACGCAGTATTTT.

The CDR3 here is CATGRGAYEQFF. CDR3 sequence (DNA): TGTGCCACCGGGAGGGGAGCGTATGAGCAGTTCTTC. This chain uses TRBV24-1 with TRBJ2-1, with TRBD2 matching 7 bases. This CDR3 is built from 12 residues. CDR1 is KGHDR, CDR2 SFDVKD, per germline. Trimming cost V 9 bases and J 8 bases; bases outside gene matches: 6.

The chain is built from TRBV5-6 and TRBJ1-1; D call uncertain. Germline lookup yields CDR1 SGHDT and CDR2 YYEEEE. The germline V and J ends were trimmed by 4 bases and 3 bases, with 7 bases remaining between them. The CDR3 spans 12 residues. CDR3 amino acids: CASSPQDTEAFF. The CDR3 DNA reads TGTGCCAGCAGCCCTCAGGACACTGAAGCTTTCTTT.

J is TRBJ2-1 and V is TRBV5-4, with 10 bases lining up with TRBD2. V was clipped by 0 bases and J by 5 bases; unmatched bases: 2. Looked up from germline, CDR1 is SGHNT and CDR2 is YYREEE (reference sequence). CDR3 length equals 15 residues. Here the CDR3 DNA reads TGTGCCAGCAGCTTGGGAGCGGGGGGGAACAATGAGCAGTTCTTC. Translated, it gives CASSLGAGGNNEQFF.

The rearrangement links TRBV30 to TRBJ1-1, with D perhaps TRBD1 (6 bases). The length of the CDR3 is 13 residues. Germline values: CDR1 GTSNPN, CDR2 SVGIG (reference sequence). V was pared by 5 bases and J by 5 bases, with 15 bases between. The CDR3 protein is CAWEQGRITEAFF. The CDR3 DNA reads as TGTGCCTGGGAACAGGGAAGAATAACTGAAGCTTTCTTT.

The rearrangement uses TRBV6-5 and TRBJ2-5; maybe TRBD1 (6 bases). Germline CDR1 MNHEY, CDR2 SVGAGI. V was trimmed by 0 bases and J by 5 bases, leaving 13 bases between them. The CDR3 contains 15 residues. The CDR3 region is CASSYSKGVEETQYF. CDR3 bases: TGTGCCAGCAGTTACTCGAAGGGGGTTGAGGAGACCCAGTACTTC.

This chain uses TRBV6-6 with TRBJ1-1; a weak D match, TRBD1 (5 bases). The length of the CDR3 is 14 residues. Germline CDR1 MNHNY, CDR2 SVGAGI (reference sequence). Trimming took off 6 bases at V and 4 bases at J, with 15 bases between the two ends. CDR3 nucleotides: TGTGCCAGCAGCCAGGGATTTGTGGGCACTGAAGCTTTCTTT. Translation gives CASSQGFVGTEAFF.